One sample yielded the 24 T cell receptor beta chains listed below, sequenced in a study of T-cell reconstitution after alpha-beta-depleted transplantation in children (dated by TCRdb to 2016 to 2017). Library creation used PCR. This sample was sequenced with an Illumina HiSeq 2500. Molecular barcoding was employed in the preparation of TCR libraries, with unique molecular identifiers being used to normalize TCRbeta repertoire quantification. TCRdb reran the public reads through fastp at Q25 and MiXCR, keeping productive beta chains. Rows with a matching CDR3 protein are joined into one entry that keeps the most common DNA and genes. Counted in this sample were around 480,000 distinct CDR3 sequences; roughly 33% of them appeared once. The ten largest clonotypes hold 2% to 2.5% of the sample. Here the sequenced sample was PBMCs from the stem cell graft donor, taken from the stem cell graft. The receptors were gathered from a human donor who donated a stem cell graft to a child with aplastic anemia.

The chain uses TRBV27 and TRBJ2-2; 7 positions match TRBD1. The J segment lost 5 bases and the V segment lost 4 bases, leaving 7 bases of the junction unmatched. Per the germline V gene, CDR1 is MNHEY and CDR2 is SMNVEV (reference sequence). CDR3 length: 15 amino acids. This CDR3 is CASSSRQGQTGELFF. DNA for the CDR3: TGTGCCAGCAGTTCCAGACAGGGTCAGACCGGGGAGCTGTTTTTT.

This clonotype has a count of ten or more. The chain employs TRBV20-1 and TRBJ1-2; 9 positions match TRBD1. CDR1 and CDR2 (germline): DFQATT, SNEGSKA (reference sequence). Trimming took 5 bases from V and 6 from J; bases not matched to a gene: 7. The CDR3 sequence is 13 residues long. Here the CDR3 DNA reads TGCAGTGCTCCCCCACAGGGGGCTGATGGCTACACCTTC. Encoded protein: CSAPPQGADGYTF.

This clonotype was seen only a few times. The chain links TRBV6-2 or TRBV6-3 to TRBJ2-3; 8 nucleotides agree with TRBD2. The CDR3 length is 16 residues. The V segment lost 6 bases and the J segment 1 base; nucleotides outside the gene matches: 9. Germline assignment: CDR1 MNHEY and CDR2 SVGEGT. The CDR3 spells CASSPPAGAGTDTQYF. CDR3 coding DNA: TGTGCCAGCAGCCCCCCAGCGGGAGCGGGCACAGATACGCAGTATTTT.

This clonotype has a single count. The chain combines TRBV27 with TRBJ2-7, with 7 bases fitting TRBD2. Germline lookup yields CDR1 MNHEY and CDR2 SMNVEV (reference sequence). V gave up 0 bases and J gave up 0 bases; unmatched junction bases: 2. This CDR3 is built from 15 residues. As DNA, the CDR3 is TGTGCCAGCAGTTTATCTGGGGGGGGCTCCTACGAGCAGTACGTC. Its protein is CASSLSGGGSYEQYV.

This clonotype turned up a few times. This chain uses TRBV7-9 with TRBJ2-1; 8 bases are shared with TRBD2. This CDR3 region has 15 residues. From germline, CDR1 is SEHNR and CDR2 FQNEAQ (reference sequence). The V segment lost 4 bases and the J segment 8 bases; nucleotides outside the gene matches: 10. This chain's CDR3 is CASSYGSGMTDEQFF. The CDR3 DNA reads as TGTGCCAGCAGCTATGGTAGCGGGATGACAGATGAGCAGTTCTTC.

This clonotype was found a few times. V usage is TRBV6-5 and J usage is TRBJ2-3; D might be TRBD2 (6 bases). Deletions cut 0 bases from V and 5 bases from J, with 12 bases between. The CDR3 has 15 amino acids. The germline CDR1 and CDR2 sequences are MNHEY and SVGAGI. Here the CDR3 DNA reads TGTGCCAGCAGTTACTCGATGGGCGGGATAGATACGCAGTATTTT. Its protein is CASSYSMGGIDTQYF.

In its sample, this clonotype was seen a few times. The V and J genes are TRBV10-3 and TRBJ2-3, with TRBD2 matching 13 bases. V shed 4 bases, J shed 5 bases, and the junction held 6 bases outside the gene matches. CDR1 ENHRY and CDR2 SYGVKD come from the germline V gene. The CDR3 sequence is 16 residues long. CDR3 protein: CAISAGLAGTGDTQYF. The CDR3 nucleotides read TGTGCCATCAGTGCGGGACTAGCGGGAACTGGAGATACGCAGTATTTT.

This clonotype has only a few counts. The genes are TRBV20-1 and TRBJ2-1; 13 bases align to TRBD2. With V trimmed by 2 bases and J by 8 bases, 3 bases remained unmatched. The CDR3 is 14 residues long. Germline V lookup: CDR1 DFQATT, CDR2 SNEGSKA (reference sequence). In DNA form, the CDR3 reads TGCAGTGCTAGAAGACTAGCGGGAGGCGATGAGCAGTTCTTC. Encoded protein: CSARRLAGGDEQFF.

This clonotype was found once. The chain has TRBV28 and TRBJ2-3; 9 nucleotides agree with TRBD1. The CDR3 is made up of 15 amino acids. V lost 0 bases, J lost 6 bases, and 4 bases stayed unmatched. Germline loops: CDR1 MDHEN, CDR2 SYDVKM. The CDR3 reads CASSLWTGGTDTQYF. The CDR3 DNA follows: TGTGCCAGCAGTTTATGGACAGGGGGGACCGATACGCAGTATTTT.

This clonotype was seen more than once but under ten times. The rearrangement uses TRBV12-3 or TRBV12-4 and TRBJ2-5; no firm D call. Trimming took 6 bases from V and 1 from J, leaving 12 bases between them. This CDR3 spans 14 amino acids. The CDR3 DNA reads as TGTGCCAGCAGCCGCCAAACGGGCCAAGAGACCCAGTACTTC. This gives the protein CASSRQTGQETQYF.

This clonotype was counted between two and nine times. The chain links TRBV12-3 or TRBV12-4 to TRBJ2-7; D may correspond to TRBD1 or TRBD2 (5 bases each). The V gene lost 2 bases and the J gene lost 3 bases, with 11 bases spanning the gap. The CDR3 is made up of 14 amino acids. As DNA, the CDR3 is TGTGCCAGCAGTTTACTAGTGGGGGTCTACGAGCAGTACTTC. It is translated as CASSLLVGVYEQYF.

With regard to this clonotype: Since a much larger clone is just one base distant, this may be a read error. The gene calls are TRBV28 and TRBJ2-7, with D perhaps TRBD1 (6 bases). CDR1 and CDR2 (germline): MDHEN, SYDVKM. The CDR3 has 15 amino acids. The CDR3 nucleotides read TGTGCCAACAGTTCCCCGGACAGATCCCCCAGCGAGCAGTACGTC. This codes for CANSSPDRSPSEQYV.

The CDR3 spells CASSFLGHINTEAFF. The CDR3 bases are TGTGCCAGCAGTTTTTTAGGGCACATCAACACTGAAGCTTTCTTT. The rearrangement links TRBV12-3 or TRBV12-4 to TRBJ1-1; D not certain. This CDR3 spans 15 amino acids. V was shortened by 3 bases and J by 2 bases, with 13 bases between the two germline ends.

This clonotype was picked up a small number of times. CDR3 region: CASIRAVTDTQYF. CDR3 bases: TGTGCCAGCATCCGGGCCGTCACAGATACGCAGTATTTT. V and J are TRBV6-1 and TRBJ2-3; D is ambiguous. Trimming cost V 7 bases and J 2 bases, with 10 bases left between them. There are 13 residues in the CDR3. Germline CDR1 MNHNS, CDR2 SASEGT.

This clonotype was seen a handful of times. One end of the junction varies from germline; a read error may be responsible. The chain has TRBV27 and TRBJ2-5; 9 nucleotides align to TRBD2. The germline gives CDR1 MNHEY, CDR2 SMNVEV (reference sequence). The CDR3 spans 18 residues. In nucleotides, the CDR3 is TGTGCCAGCAGTTTATCGGATACTAGCGGGCCGGGGGGAGAGTCCCAGTACTTC. Translated, it gives CASSLSDTSGPGGESQYF.

V is TRBV20-1 and J is TRBJ1-2, with 7 bases fitting TRBD1. The length of the CDR3 is 13 residues. Looked up from germline, CDR1 is DFQATT and CDR2 is SNEGSKA (reference sequence). Losses at the gene ends were 5 bases for V and 5 bases for J; bases not matched to a gene: 8. The CDR3 bases are TGCAGTGCTTGGGAGGACAGGACGTATGGCTACACCTTC. This codes for CSAWEDRTYGYTF.

The chain combines TRBV5-5 with TRBJ2-5; TRBD2 is a possible D gene (5 bases). The CDR3 totals 14 residues. V dropped 0 bases and J dropped 0 bases, with 6 bases sitting between them. Per the germline V gene, CDR1 is SGHKS and CDR2 is YYEKEE (reference sequence). CDR3 residues: CASSLGEYQETQYF. The CDR3 coding sequence is TGTGCCAGCAGCTTGGGGGAGTACCAAGAGACCCAGTACTTC. The full variable domain, its missing parts supplied by reference TRBV5-5 and TRBJ2-5, is DAGVTQSPTHLIKTRGQQVTLRCSPISGHKSVSWYQQVLGQGPQFIFQYYEKEERGRGNFPDRFSARQFPNYSSELNVNALLLGDSALYLCASSLGEYQETQYFGPGTRLLVL.

The chain combines TRBV11-1 with TRBJ2-7, with 10 bases matching TRBD1. V trimming: 2 bases; J trimming: 3 bases; junction bases outside the gene matches: 13. The CDR3 extends over 18 amino acids. In germline, CDR1 is SGHAT, CDR2 FQDESV (reference sequence). CDR3 bases: TGTGCCAGCAGCTTATCTCTCTTGCCGGGACAGGGGAACTACGAGCAGTACTTC. Amino acid sequence: CASSLSLLPGQGNYEQYF.

The chain uses TRBV4-3 and TRBJ2-1, with 8 bases fitting TRBD2. J lost 8 bases, V lost 3 bases, and 6 bases had no gene match. The CDR3 covers 14 residues. Germline V CDR1 and CDR2: LGHNA, YSLEER. The CDR3 region has the DNA TGCGCCAGCAGCCACACCTCGGGAGGGGATGAGCAGTTCTTC. Translating gives CASSHTSGGDEQFF.

This sequence joins TRBV20-1 and TRBJ2-3; TRBD2 aligns across 8 bases. Losses at the gene ends were 5 bases for V and 5 bases for J; bases not matched to a gene: 9. Per the germline V gene, CDR1 is DFQATT and CDR2 is SNEGSKA (reference sequence). The CDR3 has 14 amino acids. The CDR3 bases are TGCAGTGCTCAAACGTCCCTAGCGGGAGATACGCAGTATTTT. It codes for CSAQTSLAGDTQYF.

The chain links TRBV24-1 to TRBJ1-2; a possible D gene is TRBD1 (6 bases). CDR1 is KGHDR, CDR2 SFDVKD, per germline. The CDR3 covers 13 residues. V was shortened by 5 bases and J by 3 bases, with 9 bases between the two germline ends. In DNA, the CDR3 is TGTGCCACCAGTGGTCCAGGGGACTATGGCTACACCTTC. It encodes CATSGPGDYGYTF.

This clonotype was seen a single time. V is TRBV18 and J is TRBJ2-1; 11 bases agree with TRBD2. CDR3 size: 16 residues. J gave up 5 bases and V 2 bases, and 5 bases lay outside the gene matches. The germline V gene has CDR1 KGHSH and CDR2 LQKENI. CDR3 in DNA: TGTGCCAGCTCACCATTGGGACTAGCGGCCAACAATGAGCAGTTCTTC. Encoded protein: CASSPLGLAANNEQFF.

In its sample, this clonotype was seen a few times. This sequence joins TRBV6-1 and TRBJ1-4; D is possibly TRBD1 (6 bases). With 7 bases removed from V and 4 bases from J, the gap between germline ends came to 22 bases. CDR1 is MNHNS, CDR2 SASEGT, per germline. The CDR3 has 17 residues. The CDR3 DNA follows: TGTGCCAGCAAGGACGGAGGGGGTTATCCGGGTAATGAAAAACTGTTTTTT. This codes for CASKDGGGYPGNEKLFF.

The chain couples TRBV20-1 to TRBJ2-4; D is perhaps TRBD2 (6 bases). Germline values: CDR1 DFQATT, CDR2 SNEGSKA (reference sequence). The CDR3 contains 13 residues. V lost 4 bases to trimming and J lost 6 bases, with 13 bases between them. The CDR3 region is CSAMGPGVNIQYF. CDR3 DNA sequence: TGCAGTGCTATGGGGCCGGGGGTAAACATTCAGTACTTC.